The present TCR beta chain was sequenced within a study of OX40 agonist ivuxolimab in advanced cancers. Study-wide context: Patients in dose escalation had liver, melanoma, kidney or head and neck cancers. Those enrolled were around 87% male, with a mean age of about 66 years and ages from about 20 to 90. Whole-study results and caveats: In the 0.1 to 3.0 mg/kg range, CD4+ and CD8+ blood T cells had expanded clonally by week 6.

This CDR3 comprises 15 residues. Germline CDR1 WSHSY, CDR2 SAAADI. Between the trimmed V and J ends, which lost 6 bases and 1 base, there was a span of 13 bases. Here immunoSEQ multiplex PCR was the method, and the copy in TCRdb shows in-frame clones only, minus some. Found here are about 110,000 clones, approximately 90% of them singletons; the top ten hold approximately 0.63%. With regard to this clone: Antigen specificity is unknown.

Sampled blood was obtained at baseline, cycle 4 day 1, and cycle 7 day 1. The sample in question was CD4+ or CD8+ T cells sorted from blood, obtained in a trial of the OX40 agonist ivuxolimab. The TCR sequence derives from an adult with an advanced solid tumor such as melanoma, head and neck, liver or kidney cancer. The rearrangement uses TRBV10-2 and TRBJ1-5; D remains unclear. Written as DNA, the CDR3 is TGCGCCAGCAGAGTTGGAAGGCCGAGCAATCAGCCCCAGCATTTT. Protein: CASRVGRPSNQPQHF.